This T cell receptor beta chain was identified in a study of human T cells and chemical hapten exposure. Overall study: Each patient's scalp received weekly diphenylcyclopropenone throughout the approximately 23-week study. Findings and limits, study-wide: Expanded TCRs produced significantly more large CDR3 similarity clusters than controls did.

Noted time point: patch test 1, 2 weeks after DPC sensitization. Treatment defined: therapeutic diphenylcyclopropenone sensitization with weekly scalp DPC. Participating donors were patients with alopecia, aged 18 to 70 years, considered appropriate candidates for DPC. This clonotype was seen a few times. Its target is not known. The library attached unique molecular identifiers to individual cDNA molecules. TCRdb itself ran the RACE reads through MiXCR, one entry per CDR3 protein. Altogether about 360,000 distinct CDR3 sequences are present, under 9% being singletons, with the ten largest covering 8% to 9%. Trimming removed 5 bases at V and 4 bases at J, with 14 bases between. Per germline, CDR1 DFQATT and CDR2 SNEGSKA (reference sequence). The CDR3 is 13 residues long.

The V call is TRBV20-1, the J call TRBJ1-2; TRBD1 is a possible D gene (6 bases). Sequencing was performed on whole blood, taken in connection with sensitization to the hapten diphenylcyclopropenone (DPC). This TCR derives from a woman younger than 35 with alopecia areata. Some clones in this sample may be carry-over from other donors' samples. CDR3 region: CSAEMDRAYGYTF. CDR3 in DNA: TGCAGTGCTGAGATGGACAGAGCCTATGGCTACACCTTC.